The present entry profiles one T cell receptor (beta chain) with its context. The data derive from a study of blood T cell repertoires in COVID-19. In the original workflow: Nucleated cell number was recorded as an estimate derived from reference gene primer amplification. Data came from immunoSEQ multiplex PCR; TCRdb stores just in-frame clones and leaves some out. V and J calls and clone size are as listed in that table; D and trimming were resolved from the DNA. The sample lists 200,000 to 250,000 clones; approximately 90% were seen once. Germline CDR1 and CDR2: ENHRY and SYGVKD. This CDR3 has 13 residues. Trimming removed 9 bases from V and 4 bases from J, with 13 bases in between.

This chain links TRBV10-3 with TRBJ1-5, with no clear D. The receptor comes from a man aged 25-40 years with COVID-19, enrolled during active disease. The sample comprised peripheral blood. The CDR3 spells CAITAGLNQPQHF. As DNA, the CDR3 is TGTGCCATTACAGCTGGGTTAAATCAGCCCCAGCATTTT.